These 5 T cell receptor beta chains were all obtained from the same sample, sequenced in a study of shared clonotypes between healthy human individuals. The protocol was immunoSEQ multiplex PCR, while the TCRdb copy is restricted to in-frame clones and leaves out a portion. The sample yields about 700,000 clones, approximately 90% seen once. CD45RO-negative, CCR7-positively selected cells formed the naive CD8 fraction, excluding terminally differentiated effector memory CD45RA+ cells. Material for sequencing was naive CD8+ T cells sorted from blood. These receptor sequences come from a young man in good health.

The CDR3: CASSPTRLEAFF. CDR3 bases: TGTGCCAGCAGTCCAACACGGCTTGAAGCTTTCTTT. The J gene is TRBJ1-1, the V gene TRBV6-5, with D unresolved. Per the germline V gene, CDR1 is MNHEY and CDR2 is SVGAGI. Trimming shortened V by 5 bases and J by 7 bases, and 11 bases separated the two germline ends. The CDR3 totals 12 residues.

This clone appeared a single time. The rearrangement joins TRBV6-4 to TRBJ2-7; D remains unclear. Trimming left V 8 bases short and J 2 bases short, with 4 bases between. There are 10 residues in the CDR3. The germline V gene encodes CDR1 MRHNA and CDR2 SNTAGT. CDR3 nucleotide sequence: TGTGCCAGCGGAGCCTACGAGCAGTACTTC. This encodes CASGAYEQYF.

The J gene is TRBJ2-7, the V gene TRBV7-9; D not certain. Looked up from germline, CDR1 is SEHNR and CDR2 is FQNEAQ (reference sequence). Deletions cut 4 bases from V and 2 bases from J, with 15 bases between. There are 15 residues in the CDR3. Here the CDR3 DNA reads TGTGCCAGCAGCTCGACATTAACATCCCCCTACGAGCAGTACTTC. This encodes CASSSTLTSPYEQYF. Supplemented by reference TRBV7-9 and TRBJ2-7, the full variable domain reads DTGVSQNPRHKITKRGQNVTFRCDPISEHNRLYWYRQTLGQGPEFLTYFQNEAQLEKSRLLSDRFSAERPKGSFSTLEIQRTEQGDSAMYLCASSSTLTSPYEQYFGPGTRLTVT.

The rearrangement links TRBV27 to TRBJ2-7; 8 bases align to TRBD2. Looked up from germline, CDR1 is MNHEY and CDR2 is SMNVEV (reference sequence). After removal of 0 bases from V and 4 bases from J, the junction contained 5 bases not matched to a gene. CDR3 size: 15 residues. CDR3 amino acids: CASSLSSSGQYEQYF. The CDR3 bases are TGTGCCAGCAGTTTATCATCTAGCGGGCAATACGAGCAGTACTTC.

The chain uses TRBV15 and TRBJ2-7; D call uncertain. CDR1 is LNHNV and CDR2 is YYDKDF in the germline V gene (reference sequence). V lost 10 bases and J lost 1, with 14 bases in between. This CDR3 region has 13 residues. The CDR3 here is CAISGPSSYEQYF. The CDR3 DNA reads TGTGCCATTTCTGGACCTTCTTCCTACGAGCAGTACTTC.